These 14 T cell receptor beta chains were all obtained from the same sample, sequenced in a study of T cell changes during pregnancy in multiple sclerosis. Some clones are missing from TCRdb's copy, which holds only in-frame ones; the method was immunoSEQ multiplex PCR. The sample yields 70,000 to 75,000 clones, around nine tenths seen once. The specimen was peripheral blood, collected in the second trimester of pregnancy. The receptor source for this set is a female donor with multiple sclerosis, enrolled in a pregnancy study.

The gene calls are TRBV27 and TRBJ2-7; D call uncertain. Between the trimmed V and J ends, which lost 0 bases and 2 bases, there was a span of 8 bases. The CDR3 totals 14 residues. Looked up from germline, CDR1 is MNHEY and CDR2 is SMNVEV (reference sequence). This chain's CDR3 is CASSLSADPYEQYF. The CDR3 DNA follows: TGTGCCAGCAGTTTATCGGCGGATCCCTACGAGCAGTACTTC.

V and J are TRBV14 and TRBJ2-2, with 10 positions matching TRBD1. This CDR3 region has 15 residues. With V trimmed by 1 base and J by 6 bases, 2 bases remained unmatched. The V gene's germline CDR1 is SGHDN and CDR2 FVKESK. This CDR3 reads CASSQVTGGPGELFF. The CDR3 DNA is TGTGCCAGCAGCCAAGTGACAGGGGGCCCCGGGGAGCTGTTTTTT.

The rearrangement uses TRBV9 and TRBJ2-7; 9 bases map to TRBD1. Germline V gene data show CDR1 as SGDLS and CDR2 as YYNGEE. CDR3 length equals 14 residues. After removal of 5 bases from V and 5 bases from J, the junction contained 8 bases not matched to a gene. The CDR3 nucleotides are TGTGCCAGCAGTACCGGGACAGGGTTCCACGAGCAGTACTTC. Translating it yields CASSTGTGFHEQYF.

The rearrangement uses TRBV7-9 and TRBJ1-1; tentative D call: TRBD1 (5 bases). Germline assignment: CDR1 SEHNR and CDR2 FQNEAQ (reference sequence). The CDR3 is made up of 16 amino acids. Trimming removed 5 bases at V and 1 base at J, with 17 bases between. In DNA form, the CDR3 reads TGTGCCAGCAGCCAAATCCCGGGACTTCAGAACACTGAAGCTTTCTTT. This sequence encodes CASSQIPGLQNTEAFF.

The CDR3 DNA reads as TGTGCCTGGACAGACAGGCGGTACACAGATACGCAGTATTTT. Its protein product is CAWTDRRYTDTQYF. This chain links TRBV30 with TRBJ2-3; D possibly corresponds to TRBD1 (6 bases). Germline loops: CDR1 GTSNPN, CDR2 SVGIG (reference sequence). CDR3 length equals 14 residues. V lost 4 bases, J lost 2 bases, and 13 bases lay in between.

V is TRBV2 and J is TRBJ1-2; TRBD1 might be the D (6 bases). Trimming stripped 5 bases from V and 1 base from J, with 11 bases between. The CDR3 sequence is 14 residues long. Germline loops: CDR1 SNHLY, CDR2 FYNNEI. Here the CDR3 reads CASSSDSFNYGYTF. DNA for the CDR3: TGTGCCAGCAGTTCGGACAGTTTTAACTATGGCTACACCTTC.

The CDR3 DNA reads as TGCAGCGTTGAATCTAGCGGGAGGGCCATGAAGACCCAGTACTTC. Translated, it gives CSVESSGRAMKTQYF. The gene calls are TRBV29-1 and TRBJ2-5, with 12 positions matching TRBD2. The CDR3 sequence is 15 residues long. V dropped 2 bases and J dropped 6; count of bases not matched to a gene: 7. The germline V gene encodes CDR1 SQVTM and CDR2 ANQGSEA.

This sequence joins TRBV11-2 and TRBJ2-5; TRBD2 might be the D (5 bases). Trimming took off 5 bases at V and 2 bases at J, with 9 bases between the two ends. Germline V gene lookup returns CDR1 SGHAT and CDR2 FQNNGV. This CDR3 is built from 13 residues. CDR3: CASSEDWQETQYF. CDR3 sequence (DNA): TGTGCCAGCAGCGAGGACTGGCAAGAGACCCAGTACTTC.

This chain joins TRBV9 and TRBJ2-1, with 13 bases identical to TRBD2. The CDR3 has 16 residues. The V segment lost 0 bases and the J segment 9 bases; nucleotides outside the gene matches: 6. Germline CDR1 and CDR2: SGDLS and YYNGEE. CDR3 sequence (DNA): TGTGCCAGCAGCGTAGGAAGGACTAGCGGGAGCGGTGAGCAGTTCTTC. It specifies CASSVGRTSGSGEQFF.

The chain links TRBV5-1 to TRBJ2-7; 7 bases are shared with TRBD2. V lost 0 bases to trimming and J lost 0 bases; unmatched junction nucleotides: 0. This CDR3 is built from 14 residues. Germline loops: CDR1 SGHRS, CDR2 YFSETQ. CDR3 sequence (DNA): TGCGCCAGCAGCTTGGGGACTAGCTCCTACGAGCAGTACTTC. Translating gives CASSLGTSSYEQYF.

V gene TRBV30 combines with J gene TRBJ1-5; 7 bases match TRBD1. Germline assignment: CDR1 GTSNPN and CDR2 SVGIG (reference sequence). The V and J ends lost 4 bases and 1 base, in that order; junction bases with no gene match: 1. The CDR3 contains 13 residues. CDR3 nucleotides: TGTGCCTGGACAGGGGGAAGCAATCAGCCCCAGCATTTT. It is translated as CAWTGGSNQPQHF.

The J gene is TRBJ2-4, the V gene TRBV7-3, with no clear D. This CDR3 comprises 13 residues. In germline, CDR1 is SGHTA, CDR2 FQGTGA. V lost 2 bases to trimming and J lost 8 bases, with 10 bases between them. CDR3 DNA sequence: TGTGCCAGCAGCTTAGCAGGAAGAGACATTCAGTACTTC. Its translation: CASSLAGRDIQYF.

The chain has TRBV15 and TRBJ1-5, with D perhaps matching TRBD1 (5 bases). The germline gives CDR1 LNHNV, CDR2 YYDKDF (reference sequence). This CDR3 is 15 amino acids long. Deletions cut 0 bases from V and 4 bases from J, with 10 bases between. CDR3 nucleotides: TGTGCCACCAGCAGAGATTCAGGGCCGAATCAGCCCCAGCATTTT. Translating it yields CATSRDSGPNQPQHF.

V and J are TRBV5-1 and TRBJ1-1, with D perhaps matching TRBD1 (6 bases). V lost 4 bases to trimming and J lost 5 bases, with 18 bases between them. The CDR3 is 15 residues long. Germline loops: CDR1 SGHRS, CDR2 YFSETQ. The CDR3 region is CASSAGQLVRTEAFF. CDR3 in DNA: TGCGCCAGCAGCGCAGGACAGCTAGTCCGAACTGAAGCTTTCTTT.